This TCR beta chain derives from a study of graft-versus-host responses after intestinal transplantation. On the study more broadly: Each patient got anti-thymocyte globulin induction, then tacrolimus and steroids for approximately three years. Overall study findings and caveats: There were GvH clones found in recipient marrow, and some of them appeared first in ileum or blood. Allograft clonal ratios (graft-versus-host to host-versus-graft) were high in patients who had graft-donor T cell macrochimerism. Early HvG declines after transplant were associated with peak circulating GvH clone levels.

The CDR3 extends over 15 amino acids. Trimming at V came to 4 bases and at J to 3 bases, leaving 2 bases not matched to a gene. From germline, CDR1 is SNHLY and CDR2 FYNNEI. To note about this clone: Antigen unknown.

The repertoire was sequenced with immunoSEQ multiplex PCR; TCRdb's copy has only in-frame clones and lacks some. The sample carries 85,000 to 100,000 clones, more than 85% recorded once. This sequence was found in a human donor who was the organ donor for an intestinal transplant. The input for sequencing was unstimulated CD4+ T cells sorted from spleen or lymph node cells, taken before transplant. The chain links TRBV2 to TRBJ2-2; TRBD2 aligns across 10 bases. The chain's CDR3 is CASSVSGGYTGELFF. In DNA form, the CDR3 reads TGTGCCAGCAGTGTTAGCGGGGGGTACACCGGGGAGCTGTTTTTT.